This T cell receptor (beta chain) is drawn from a study of early stage breast cancer tumors. Study summary: Approximately 9.4-fold was the mean read coverage per sample. Study findings and constraints: Enriched TCRB sequences shared across patients were mostly commonly generated sequences. Comparing each tissue with blood distinguished tumor from normal in 14 of 16 patients.

CDR3 size: 13 residues. Trimming cost V 4 bases and J 4 bases; bases outside gene matches: 6. Per germline, CDR1 GTSNPN and CDR2 SVGIG (reference sequence). With respect to this clone: The target antigen is unknown.

Blood replicates held 0.5 ug DNA, tumor or normal breast about 1.5 ug, two each. The repertoire was sequenced with immunoSEQ multiplex PCR; TCRdb's copy has only in-frame clones and lacks some. There are tens of thousands of clones in the sample; 90% to 95% occur only once, and 5% lies in the top ten. The source is an older person with breast cancer. What was sequenced was blood. V gene TRBV30 combines with J gene TRBJ1-1, with 7 bases identical to TRBD1. As DNA, the CDR3 is TGTGCCTGGAATCGACAGGGCGGCACTGAAGCTTTCTTT. Translated, it gives CAWNRQGGTEAFF.